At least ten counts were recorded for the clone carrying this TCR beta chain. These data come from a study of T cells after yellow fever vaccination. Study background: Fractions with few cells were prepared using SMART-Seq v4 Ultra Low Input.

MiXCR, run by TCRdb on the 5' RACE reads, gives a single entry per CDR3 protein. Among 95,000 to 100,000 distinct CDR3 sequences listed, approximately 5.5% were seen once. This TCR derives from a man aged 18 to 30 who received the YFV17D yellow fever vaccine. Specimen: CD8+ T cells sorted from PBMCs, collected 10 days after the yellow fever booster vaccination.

The CDR3, as DNA: TGTGCCAGCAGTCCAGGGTTAGCCGGGGAGCTGTTTTTT. It specifies CASSPGLAGELFF. This sequence joins TRBV7-3 and TRBJ2-2; possible D gene TRBD1, 5 bases. Trimming took 6 bases from V and 6 from J, leaving 11 bases between them. CDR3 length: 13 amino acids. CDR1 SGHTA and CDR2 FQGTGA come from the germline V gene.